Sequencing of this TCR beta chain was carried out in a study of blood T cell repertoires in COVID-19. The overall study: Sites in the United States, Italy and Spain provided acute and convalescent COVID-19 samples. Sources were T cells, B-cell-depleted T cells, or PBMCs; the material itself was cDNA or gDNA.

The germline V gene has CDR1 SGHDT and CDR2 YYEEEE. V shed 0 bases and J shed 7 bases, with 20 bases lying between them. The CDR3 has 16 residues. In the authors' workflow: By means of reference gene primer amplification, nucleated cell counts were estimated. Profiled with immunoSEQ multiplex PCR; TCRdb holds only in-frame clones, not every one. The DNA was the basis for D and trimming; V, J and clone size are from that table. This table has about 160,000 clones, 70% to 80% appearing once. The J gene is TRBJ2-7, the V gene TRBV5-6, with a possible D match to TRBD2 (5 bases). This clonotype was sampled from a man between 60 and 70 years old with acute or convalescent COVID-19. The sequencing sample was made of peripheral blood. The CDR3 sequence is CASSLGRRVVTREQYF. The CDR3 nucleotides read TGTGCCAGCAGCTTGGGGCGGCGGGTTGTTACTCGGGAGCAGTACTTC.